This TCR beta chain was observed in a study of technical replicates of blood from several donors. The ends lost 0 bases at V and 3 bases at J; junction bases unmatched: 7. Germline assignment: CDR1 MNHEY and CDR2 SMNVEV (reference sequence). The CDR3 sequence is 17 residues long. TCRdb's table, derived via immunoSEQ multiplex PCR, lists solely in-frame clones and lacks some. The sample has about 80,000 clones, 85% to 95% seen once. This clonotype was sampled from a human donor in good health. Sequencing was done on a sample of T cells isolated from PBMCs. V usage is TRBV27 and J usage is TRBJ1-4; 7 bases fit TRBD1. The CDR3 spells CASSLSGLDRSNEKLFF. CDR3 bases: TGTGCCAGCAGTTTATCGGGATTGGACAGGTCTAATGAAAAACTGTTTTTT.